Presented here are 23 T cell receptor beta chains from one specimen sequenced in a study of beta chain features in type 1 diabetes. Sequenced material consisted of expressed TCRB transcripts (all of the isolated RNA was reverse transcribed). Method: immunoSEQ multiplex PCR; TCRdb's copy keeps in-frame clones and lacks some. Among 500,000 to 700,000 clones listed, less than 20% were seen once. Sequenced: naive CD4+ T cells from blood. The receptors here all came from a young man in good health.

The rearrangement links TRBV18 to TRBJ1-1; D is unresolved. The V gene lost 0 bases and the J gene lost 3 bases, with 8 bases spanning the gap. CDR3 length: 14 residues. In germline, CDR1 is KGHSH, CDR2 LQKENI. The CDR3 region has the DNA TGTGCCAGCTCACCACCGAGGGTTTACACTGAAGCTTTCTTT. Protein product: CASSPPRVYTEAFF. The variable domain in full, completed from reference TRBV18 and TRBJ1-1, reads NAGVMQNPRHLVRRRGQEARLRCSPMKGHSHVYWYRQLPEEGLKFMVYLQKENIIDESGMPKERFSAEFPKEGPSILRIQQVVRGDSAAYFCASSPPRVYTEAFFGQGTRLTVV.

DNA of the CDR3: TGTGCCAGCAGTGGAAGGGGATTTTCTACAGATACGCAGTATTTT. Amino acids: CASSGRGFSTDTQYF. The V gene is TRBV25-1, the J gene TRBJ2-3; the D gene is possibly TRBD1 (5 bases). The V and J ends lost 4 bases and 3 bases respectively, with 14 bases between them. There are 15 residues in the CDR3. CDR1 is MGHDK and CDR2 is SYGVNS in the germline V gene.

About this clone itself: The junction differs from germline at one of its ends, possibly a read error. The rearrangement uses TRBV28 and TRBJ1-5; possible D gene TRBD1, 6 bases. Germline lookup yields CDR1 MDHEN and CDR2 SYDVKM. The CDR3 is made up of 10 amino acids. CDR3 protein: CRAGEQPQHF. The CDR3 bases are TGCCGGGCAGGGGAACAGCCCCAGCATTTT. The complete variable domain, with remaining parts taken from reference TRBV28 and TRBJ1-5, reads DVKVTQSSRYLVKRTGEKVFLECVQDMDHENMFWYRQDPGLGLRLIYFSYDVKMKEKGDIPEGYSVSREKKERFSLILESASTNQTSMYLCRAGEQPQHFGDGTRLSIL.

The genes are TRBV7-9 and TRBJ1-5; 7 bases align to TRBD1. The CDR3 is 15 residues long. Germline CDR1 reads SEHNR; CDR2 reads FQNEAQ (reference sequence). After removal of 3 bases from V and 7 bases from J, the junction contained 9 bases not matched to a gene. The CDR3 region has the DNA TGTGCCAGCAGCTTCAATAAAGGGGGCCAGCAGCCCCAGCATTTT. Amino acids: CASSFNKGGQQPQHF. The full variable domain, its missing parts supplied by reference TRBV7-9 and TRBJ1-5, is DTGVSQNPRHKITKRGQNVTFRCDPISEHNRLYWYRQTLGQGPEFLTYFQNEAQLEKSRLLSDRFSAERPKGSFSTLEIQRTEQGDSAMYLCASSFNKGGQQPQHFGDGTRLSIL.

The rearrangement uses TRBV30 and TRBJ2-3, with D hard to call. Looked up from germline, CDR1 is GTSNPN and CDR2 is SVGIG (reference sequence). This CDR3 has 14 amino acids. The V gene lost 2 bases and the J gene lost 0 bases, with 9 bases spanning the gap. The CDR3 region is CAWSRLRSTDTQYF. CDR3 bases: TGTGCCTGGAGTCGCTTGCGGAGCACAGATACGCAGTATTTT.

The chain recombines TRBV9 with TRBJ1-5; tentatively, D is TRBD1 (5 bases). V shed 3 bases and J shed 6 bases, with 16 bases lying between them. The length of the CDR3 is 15 residues. CDR1 is SGDLS and CDR2 is YYNGEE in the germline V gene. CDR3 DNA sequence: TGTGCCAGCAGCGGGTCGCAGGGTTTTGGTCAGCCCCAGCATTTT. It yields the protein CASSGSQGFGQPQHF.

The V and J genes are TRBV29-1 and TRBJ2-2; 9 bases map to TRBD2. The CDR3 runs to 16 residues. J gave up 2 bases and V 7 bases, and 11 bases lay outside the gene matches. Per germline, CDR1 SQVTM and CDR2 ANQGSEA. In DNA, the CDR3 is TGCAGCGCCAGGGGCGCTAGCGGGATTAACACCGGGGAGCTGTTTTTT. The encoded protein is CSARGASGINTGELFF.

This clone was counted only a few times. The chain combines TRBV10-3 with TRBJ1-2; 7 bases fit TRBD1. Germline V gives CDR1 ENHRY, CDR2 SYGVKD. The trim removed 8 bases at V and 0 bases at J, leaving 12 bases unmatched. The CDR3 spans 16 residues. The CDR3 DNA sequence: TGTGCCATCGGTACTTCAGGGGGGCCCACTAACTATGGCTACACCTTC. This translates into CAIGTSGGPTNYGYTF.

This clone was counted a few times. This chain connects TRBV7-2 to TRBJ2-3, with unresolved D. Trimming removed 4 bases from V and 0 bases from J, with 8 bases in between. CDR3 length: 14 residues. CDR1 and CDR2 from the germline V gene are SGHTA and FQGNSA. CDR3 amino acids: CASSSLTSTDTQYF. For the CDR3, the DNA is TGTGCCAGCAGCTCGCTCACTAGCACAGATACGCAGTATTTT.

This clone was observed a handful of times. The chain has TRBV7-3 and TRBJ2-5; D remains unclear. Germline loops: CDR1 SGHTA, CDR2 FQGTGA. The CDR3 consists of 13 residues. Trimming shortened V by 5 bases and J by 4 bases, and 11 bases separated the two germline ends. The CDR3 sequence is CASSPRQAETQYF. The CDR3, as DNA: TGTGCCAGCAGCCCTCGGCAGGCAGAGACCCAGTACTTC.

This clone came up a few times. The rearrangement joins TRBV19 to TRBJ1-2; 7 bases agree with TRBD1. Germline CDR1 and CDR2: LNHDA and SQIVND (reference sequence). The CDR3 loop spans 12 amino acids. The V segment lost 9 bases and the J segment 5 bases; nucleotides outside the gene matches: 6. CDR3: CASGGQSYGYTF. CDR3 nucleotide sequence: TGTGCCAGCGGGGGACAGAGTTATGGCTACACCTTC.

The chain combines TRBV10-3 with TRBJ1-2; D perhaps matches TRBD1 (6 bases). Germline assignment: CDR1 ENHRY and CDR2 SYGVKD. This CDR3 has 13 amino acids. V was shortened by 6 bases and J by 4 bases, with 12 bases between the two germline ends. The CDR3 sequence is CAISGRGPYGYTF. For the CDR3, the DNA is TGTGCCATCAGCGGTCGGGGGCCCTATGGCTACACCTTC.

V is TRBV19 and J is TRBJ2-6, with D possibly being TRBD2 (5 bases). Germline lookup yields CDR1 LNHDA and CDR2 SQIVND (reference sequence). Trimming removed 7 bases at V and 0 bases at J, with 13 bases between. CDR3 length: 16 amino acids. CDR3 region: CASTIGLISGANVLTF. CDR3 bases: TGTGCCAGTACCATCGGACTGATCTCTGGGGCCAACGTCCTGACTTTC.

The V and J genes are TRBV10-3 and TRBJ2-4; TRBD1 is a possible D gene (5 bases). Trimming removed 4 bases at V and 0 bases at J, with 16 bases between. The CDR3 length is 17 residues. CDR1 is ENHRY, CDR2 SYGVKD, per germline. The CDR3 sequence: CAISGQPFGLAKNIQYF. The CDR3 nucleotides read TGTGCCATCAGTGGACAGCCCTTCGGCTTAGCCAAAAACATTCAGTACTTC.

The chain joins TRBV18 to TRBJ2-7; possibly TRBD1 or TRBD2 for D (5 bases each). V was cut by 0 bases and J by 1 base, with 10 bases left in between. Germline CDR1 KGHSH, CDR2 LQKENI. This CDR3 is built from 15 residues. The CDR3 coding sequence is TGTGCCAGCTCACCACCACACGAGGGGTCCTACGAGCAGTACTTC. This gives the protein CASSPPHEGSYEQYF.

This rearrangement joins TRBV7-2 to TRBJ2-7, with 10 bases that match TRBD1. The germline gives CDR1 SGHTA, CDR2 FQGNSA. CDR3 length equals 15 residues. Losses at the gene ends were 5 bases for V and 3 bases for J; bases not matched to a gene: 7. The CDR3: CASSPRRDRGYEQYF. The CDR3 coding sequence is TGTGCCAGCAGCCCCCGGCGGGACAGGGGCTACGAGCAGTACTTC.

The genes are TRBV7-2 and TRBJ2-7; weak D call: TRBD1 (5 bases). Germline V gives CDR1 SGHTA, CDR2 FQGNSA. The CDR3 is 12 amino acids. V was cut by 4 bases and J by 3 bases, with 7 bases left in between. The DNA of the CDR3 is TGTGCCAGCAGCTCAGGGTTCTACGAGCAGTACTTC. Amino acid sequence: CASSSGFYEQYF.

The chain recombines TRBV19 with TRBJ1-1, with D uncertain. Per germline, CDR1 LNHDA and CDR2 SQIVND (reference sequence). This CDR3 region has 12 residues. Trimming cost V 3 bases and J 5 bases, with 7 bases left between them. The CDR3 DNA reads as TGTGCCAGTAGTATTGCTGTTACTGAAGCTTTCTTT. Translating it yields CASSIAVTEAFF.

The chain joins TRBV5-1 to TRBJ2-1, with 7 bases identical to TRBD2. The CDR3 is 17 amino acids. Losses at the gene ends were 1 base for V and 5 bases for J; bases not matched to a gene: 12. Germline CDR1 is SGHRS and CDR2 is YFSETQ. The CDR3 is CASSLWVGWTSHNEQFF. The CDR3 DNA follows: TGCGCCAGCAGCTTGTGGGTCGGCTGGACTAGTCACAATGAGCAGTTCTTC.

The chain carries TRBV19 and TRBJ2-4; 11 bases agree with TRBD2. V was clipped by 6 bases and J by 1 base; unmatched bases: 11. Germline-derived CDR1 and CDR2 are LNHDA and SQIVND (reference sequence). The CDR3 contains 18 residues. The CDR3 nucleotides are TGTGCCAGTAGCACTCTGACTAGCGGGACTGTGGCCAAAAACATTCAGTACTTC. This gives the protein CASSTLTSGTVAKNIQYF.

The V gene is TRBV2, the J gene TRBJ1-5, with 9 bases fitting TRBD1. Germline-derived CDR1 and CDR2 are SNHLY and FYNNEI. The CDR3 length is 15 residues. J lost 2 bases, V lost 4 bases, and 3 bases had no gene match. CDR3 in DNA: TGTGCCAGCAGTGGGGGACAGGGTCGCAATCAGCCCCAGCATTTT. It is translated as CASSGGQGRNQPQHF.

This clone was counted only a few times. The rearrangement joins TRBV5-4 to TRBJ1-2, with 12 bases that match TRBD1. Germline V gene sequence: CDR1 SGHNT, CDR2 YYREEE (reference sequence). This CDR3 spans 16 amino acids. J lost 4 bases, V lost 4 bases, and 8 bases had no gene match. The CDR3 spells CASSPTGTGGSYGYTF. DNA for the CDR3: TGTGCCAGCAGCCCCACCGGGACAGGGGGCAGCTATGGCTACACCTTC.

This sequence joins TRBV7-2 and TRBJ2-6; no firm D call. Germline V gene lookup returns CDR1 SGHTA and CDR2 FQGNSA. The CDR3 contains 13 residues. V shed 4 bases and J shed 2 bases, with 3 bases lying between them. CDR3: CASSSPGANVLTF. In DNA form, the CDR3 reads TGTGCCAGCAGCTCCCCTGGGGCCAACGTCCTGACTTTC.